This T cell receptor (beta chain) came from a study of beta chain features in type 1 diabetes. The overall study: No patient-donor differences in age, gender, total cells or subset yield. Study-level findings and limits: Shortening that was moderate but significant affected the TCRB CDR3s of Type 1 diabetes patients in all four CD4+ subsets. Within patients, naive, central memory and Treg TCRB repertoires seemed more similar than within healthy donors.

Investigators reverse transcribed all isolated RNA, so they sequenced expressed TCRB transcripts. Samples of naive, central memory and regulatory T cells yielded a mean of approximately 3.7 million reads. Repertoires were generated with immunoSEQ multiplex PCR, while TCRdb's copy carries only in-frame clones and drops some. The sample shows hundreds of thousands of clones, 11% to 15% of them seen only once. Comment on this clone: Its antigen is unknown.

CDR3 length: 14 residues. Germline V lookup: CDR1 SGHNT, CDR2 YYREEE (reference sequence). The V segment lost 7 bases and the J segment 4 bases; nucleotides outside the gene matches: 5. Using CD45RO/CCR7/CD25/CD127/CD95/CD27, CD4+ naive, central memory, regulatory and stem cell-like memory cells were sorted. Sequencing was performed on naive CD4+ T cells from blood. This sequence was found in a man aged 18 to 30 with type 1 diabetes. V and J are TRBV5-4 and TRBJ2-3; 11 bases are a match to TRBD2. The CDR3 region is CASSSGGLADTQYF. Written as DNA, the CDR3 is TGTGCCAGCTCTAGCGGGGGGCTCGCAGATACGCAGTATTTT.